The subject of this entry is one TCR beta chain. Its antigen remains unidentified. Patients had resection in Japan or China between about 2014 and 2018. This record belongs to a study of immune evolution from preneoplasia to lung adenocarcinoma. Findings and limits, study-wide: Later-stage lesions seemingly showed higher T cell density and diversity than normal lung. Top clone frequencies peaked in normal lung, apparently declining through invasive adenocarcinoma.

V shed 10 bases and J shed 6 bases, with 10 bases lying between them. CDR3 length equals 11 residues. Germline V lookup: CDR1 SEHNR, CDR2 FQNEAQ (reference sequence). The data were produced by immunoSEQ multiplex PCR, yet TCRdb's version contains in-frame clones alone and is incomplete. The sample has approximately 7,000 clones; 80% to 85% are singletons. This TCR derives from a person between 55 and 69 years old with lung adenocarcinoma. The source material was FFPE invasive lung adenocarcinoma tissue. The J gene is TRBJ2-1, the V gene TRBV7-9; D is undetermined. The CDR3 sequence is CATQSLNEQFF. For the CDR3, the DNA is TGTGCCACCCAAAGCCTCAATGAGCAGTTCTTC.